Described below is a single T cell receptor beta chain sequence and its context. Original analysis: It was from reference gene primer amplification that nucleated cell counts were estimated. Sequenced by immunoSEQ multiplex PCR; TCRdb stores in-frame clones only, minus some. V, J and clone size were drawn from that table, and D and trimming were deduced from the DNA. Among 250,000 or so clones listed, around 87% were seen once. Seattle cases were enrolled at active infection and followed longitudinally. These data are taken from a study of blood T cell repertoires in COVID-19. Trimming left V 6 bases short and J 2 bases short, with 23 bases between. This CDR3 spans 18 amino acids. CDR1 is MDHEN and CDR2 is SYDVKM in the germline V gene.

The V call is TRBV28, the J call TRBJ1-5; tentative D call: TRBD1 (5 bases). Source material: peripheral blood. The TCR was taken from an older woman with COVID-19, enrolled during active disease. The CDR3 coding sequence is TGTGCCAGCAGCCAATACGGCGGGGCAGGGTCAGGCAATCAGCCCCAGCATTTT. Amino acids: CASSQYGGAGSGNQPQHF.